The sequence of this TCR beta chain was determined in a study of shared clonotypes between healthy human individuals. Study at large: Per donor, three plates held CD4 naive cells, three held CD4 memory, two held CD8 naive and one held CD8 memory.

Findings of the study overall: It was anticipated that sequencing depth would influence how many clonotypes donors shared. Non-shared clonotypes were found to have lower generation probabilities than the clonotypes that were shared by all four of the sorted-subset donors.

With respect to this clone: What it binds is unknown.

Assay used: immunoSEQ multiplex PCR; TCRdb lists only in-frame clones, some missing. The table records about 2.4 million clones, more than 85% of them present only once. The donor population consisted of healthy HIV-negative adults with no recent acute infections or vaccinations. This CDR3 has 14 amino acids. The V gene's germline CDR1 is MNHNS and CDR2 SASEGT. V gave up 1 base and J gave up 2 bases, with 9 bases separating them. This receptor was identified in a young man in good health. Some clones in this sample may be carry-over from other donors' samples. The rearrangement uses TRBV6-1 and TRBJ2-7, with D possibly being TRBD1 (5 bases). Sequenced input: naive CD4+ T cells from PBMCs. Subset denoted: CD45RA+ positively selected. For the CDR3, the DNA is TGTGCCAGCAGTGAAGGGGGCACGCCCTACGAGCAGTACTTC. This translates into CASSEGGTPYEQYF.